The clone carrying this T cell receptor beta chain was found a few times. Produced via immunoSEQ multiplex PCR; TCRdb's table is partial and in-frame only. This table has some 200,000 clones, roughly 80% appearing once. Germline V gives CDR1 MNHEY, CDR2 SVGAGI. V shed 8 bases, J shed 1 base, and the junction held 3 bases outside the gene matches. This CDR3 is built from 15 residues. The data derive from a study of blood T cell repertoires in COVID-19. The receptor comes from a man aged 25 to 45 with active or convalescent COVID-19. The rearrangement links TRBV6-5 to TRBJ2-3, with 13 bases aligning to TRBD2. Sequencing input: peripheral blood. This CDR3 is CASRTSGGRTDTQYF. The CDR3 nucleotides are TGTGCCAGCCGGACTAGCGGGGGTCGCACAGATACGCAGTATTTT.